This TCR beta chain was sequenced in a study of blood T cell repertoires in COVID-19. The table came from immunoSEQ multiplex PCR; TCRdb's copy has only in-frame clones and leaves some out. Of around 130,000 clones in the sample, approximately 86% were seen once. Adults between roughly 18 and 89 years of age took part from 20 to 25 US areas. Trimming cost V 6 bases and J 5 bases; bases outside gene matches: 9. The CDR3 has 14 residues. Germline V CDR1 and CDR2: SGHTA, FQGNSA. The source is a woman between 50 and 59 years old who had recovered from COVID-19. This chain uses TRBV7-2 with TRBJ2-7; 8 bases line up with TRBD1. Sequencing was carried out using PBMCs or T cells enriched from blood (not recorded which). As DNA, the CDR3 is TGTGCCAGCAGTTCCGACAGGGGTGTCCACGAGCAGTACTTC. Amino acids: CASSSDRGVHEQYF.